Each of the 2 T cell receptor beta chains below was sequenced from the same sample in a study of blood T cell repertoires in COVID-19. The assay was immunoSEQ multiplex PCR, and TCRdb's table has in-frame clones only and misses some. In the table there are 130,000 to 150,000 clones, around 83% of which are singletons. The sample taken for sequencing was PBMCs or T cells enriched from blood (not recorded which). These receptors came from a man aged 45-65 years who had recovered from COVID-19.

V gene TRBV5-6 combines with J gene TRBJ2-2; D not certain. Germline V CDR1 and CDR2: SGHDT, YYEEEE. Deletions cut 4 bases from V and 3 bases from J, with 13 bases between. This CDR3 is built from 15 residues. CDR3 residues: CASSPPPQDTGELFF. The CDR3 DNA is TGTGCCAGCAGCCCGCCCCCCCAGGACACCGGGGAGCTGTTTTTT.

The V and J genes are TRBV9 and TRBJ2-2; D is unclear. This CDR3 has 12 amino acids. V lost 4 bases and J 3 bases, leaving 4 bases between the germline ends. CDR1 is SGDLS, CDR2 YYNGEE, per germline. The CDR3 loop is CASSPDTGELFF. The CDR3 DNA is TGTGCCAGCAGCCCTGACACCGGGGAGCTGTTTTTT.